What follows are 10 T cell receptor beta chains derived from one specimen sequenced in a study of T cell responses to AZD1222 COVID-19 vaccine. Profiling relied on immunoSEQ multiplex PCR, and the TCRdb table lists in-frame clones only, not all of them. The table has 150,000 to 200,000 clones, roughly 90% seen once. The material sequenced was peripheral blood, taken on day 0 of AZD1222 vaccination. The receptors here all came from an adult in good health.

The V gene is TRBV11-2, the J gene TRBJ2-2, with D perhaps being TRBD1 or TRBD2 (5 bases each). Germline CDR1 reads SGHAT; CDR2 reads FQNNGV. This CDR3 region has 15 residues. The V gene lost 6 bases and the J gene lost 0 bases, with 11 bases spanning the gap. This chain's CDR3 is CASSWDGSNTGELFF. Written as DNA, the CDR3 is TGTGCCAGCAGTTGGGACGGATCGAACACCGGGGAGCTGTTTTTT.

The chain has TRBV28 and TRBJ2-5; no reliable D call. The CDR3 consists of 13 residues. The germline V and J ends were trimmed by 2 bases and 2 bases, with 6 bases remaining between them. The germline CDR1 and CDR2 sequences are MDHEN and SYDVKM. CDR3 protein: CASSLPGQETQYF. CDR3 nucleotides: TGTGCCAGCAGTTTACCCGGGCAAGAGACCCAGTACTTC.

The chain combines TRBV4-1 with TRBJ1-2; D gene unclear. Germline CDR1 and CDR2: MGHRA and YSYEKL. V lost 2 bases and J lost 0, with 13 bases in between. This CDR3 spans 16 amino acids. The CDR3 coding sequence is TGCGCCAGCAGCCAAAGTCAGGCCGCCTCTAACTATGGCTACACCTTC. It is translated as CASSQSQAASNYGYTF.

The chain employs TRBV24-1 and TRBJ1-2; TRBD1 aligns across 7 bases. Germline V gene sequence: CDR1 KGHDR, CDR2 SFDVKD. This CDR3 is 14 amino acids long. V trimming: 3 bases; J trimming: 5 bases; junction bases outside the gene matches: 5. CDR3 DNA: TGTGCCACCAGTGATAGGGGGACAGTATATGGCTACACCTTC. The encoded protein is CATSDRGTVYGYTF.

The gene calls are TRBV29-1 and TRBJ2-7; a weak D match, TRBD2 (6 bases). CDR3 length equals 11 residues. Germline CDR1 SQVTM, CDR2 ANQGSEA. With 7 bases removed from V and 3 bases from J, the gap between germline ends came to 10 bases. This CDR3 reads CSALTSYEQYF. DNA of the CDR3: TGCAGCGCCCTGACTAGCTACGAGCAGTACTTC.

The J gene is TRBJ1-1, the V gene TRBV30; 7 bases are a match to TRBD1. Germline CDR1 is GTSNPN and CDR2 is SVGIG (reference sequence). CDR3 length: 14 residues. V shed 4 bases, J shed 2 bases, and the junction held 7 bases outside the gene matches. The CDR3 region has the DNA TGTGCCTGGAACGGGACAGCCTATAACACTGAAGCTTTCTTT. Translation: CAWNGTAYNTEAFF.

CDR3 in amino acids: CASRPRALDRGMDEQFF. The CDR3 DNA reads as TGTGCCAGTAGACCTAGGGCCCTCGACAGGGGTATGGATGAGCAGTTCTTC. V and J are TRBV19 and TRBJ2-1; TRBD1 matches at 8 bases. The germline V gene has CDR1 LNHDA and CDR2 SQIVND (reference sequence). This CDR3 comprises 17 residues. The trim removed 6 bases at V and 8 bases at J, leaving 18 bases unmatched.

This chain uses TRBV19 with TRBJ2-7, with D tentatively TRBD1 (6 bases). Trimming shortened V by 4 bases and J by 3 bases, and 10 bases separated the two germline ends. The CDR3 extends over 13 amino acids. Looked up from germline, CDR1 is LNHDA and CDR2 is SQIVND (reference sequence). In DNA, the CDR3 is TGTGCCAGTAGTACGGAGACAGGCTACGAGCAGTACTTC. Amino acid sequence: CASSTETGYEQYF. Full variable domain (missing parts from reference TRBV19 and TRBJ2-7): DGGITQSPKYLFRKEGQNVTLSCEQNLNHDAMYWYRQDPGQGLRLIYYSQIVNDFQKGDIAEGYSVSREKKESFPLTVTSAQKNPTAFYLCASSTETGYEQYFGPGTRLTVT.

The V gene is TRBV28, the J gene TRBJ1-3; D not resolved. Germline V gives CDR1 MDHEN, CDR2 SYDVKM. V lost 6 bases to trimming and J lost 3 bases, with 9 bases between them. The CDR3 has 13 residues. CDR3 amino acids: CASRPPGGNTIYF. In DNA form, the CDR3 reads TGTGCCAGCAGACCACCTGGTGGAAACACCATATATTTT.

The rearrangement uses TRBV4-2 and TRBJ2-2; 8 bases are shared with TRBD2. CDR1 is LGHNA and CDR2 is YNFKEQ in the germline V gene. With 0 bases clipped from V and 6 bases from J, the junction kept 3 bases outside the gene matches. This CDR3 spans 15 amino acids. The CDR3 nucleotides read TGTGCCAGCAGCCAAGAACTACTAGCGGCCGGGGAGCTGTTTTTT. This encodes CASSQELLAAGELFF.